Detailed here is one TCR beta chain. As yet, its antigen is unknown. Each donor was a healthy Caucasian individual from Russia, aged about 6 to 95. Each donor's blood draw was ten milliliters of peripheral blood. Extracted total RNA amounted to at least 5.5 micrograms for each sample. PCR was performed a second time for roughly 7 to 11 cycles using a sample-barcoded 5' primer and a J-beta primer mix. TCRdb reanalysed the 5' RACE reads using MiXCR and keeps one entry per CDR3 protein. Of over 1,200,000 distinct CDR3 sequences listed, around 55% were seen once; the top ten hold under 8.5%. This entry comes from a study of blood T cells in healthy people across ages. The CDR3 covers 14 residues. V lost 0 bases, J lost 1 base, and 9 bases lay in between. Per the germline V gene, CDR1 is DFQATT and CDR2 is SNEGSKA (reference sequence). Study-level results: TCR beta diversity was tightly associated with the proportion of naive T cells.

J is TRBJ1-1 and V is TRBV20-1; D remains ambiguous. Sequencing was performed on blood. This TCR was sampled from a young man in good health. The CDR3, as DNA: TGCAGTGCTAGAGATTACCGGGGGAACACTGAAGCTTTCTTT. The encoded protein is CSARDYRGNTEAFF.